The 21 T cell receptor beta chains listed next were all sequenced from one sample in a study of blood T cells in healthy people across ages. Primers used in a second PCR of roughly 6 to 12 cycles were a sample-barcoded 5' primer and a J-beta primer mix. TCRdb reanalysed the 5' RACE reads using MiXCR and keeps one entry per CDR3 protein. Altogether hundreds of thousands of distinct CDR3 sequences are present, nearly 60% being singletons, with the ten largest covering roughly 22%. Sequencing was carried out using blood. The source is a man aged 25-40 years in good health.

This clonotype was detected a few times. The rearrangement links TRBV13 to TRBJ2-5; D tentatively reads TRBD1 or TRBD2 (5 bases each). With 3 bases removed from V and 11 bases from J, the gap between germline ends came to 19 bases. This CDR3 is 14 amino acids long. In germline, CDR1 is PRHDT, CDR2 FYEKMQ (reference sequence). CDR3 protein: CASSFRGWGTGQYF. The CDR3 nucleotides read TGTGCCAGCAGCTTCCGCGGCTGGGGGACCGGACAGTACTTC.

The rearrangement links TRBV20-1 to TRBJ1-5; D unclear. Germline CDR1 and CDR2: DFQATT and SNEGSKA (reference sequence). Deletions cut 0 bases from V and 2 bases from J, with 17 bases between. CDR3 length: 17 residues. CDR3 protein: CSARDGTEVLRNQPQHF. Written as DNA, the CDR3 is TGCAGTGCTAGAGACGGTACAGAAGTGTTGCGCAATCAGCCCCAGCATTTT.

V is TRBV6-2 or TRBV6-3 and J is TRBJ2-1, with no clear D. Germline CDR1 is MNHEY and CDR2 is SVGEGT. The CDR3 is 16 residues long. Trimming pared 3 bases from V and 8 bases from J, leaving 20 bases between. The CDR3 DNA reads TGTGCCAGCAGTTATCGTAGCTCCGATCCGCGCCATGAGCAGTTCTTC. Protein: CASSYRSSDPRHEQFF.

As to this clonotype: A read error may explain this, as a much larger clone is one base away. V is TRBV2 and J is TRBJ2-1; D not certain. Germline V CDR1 and CDR2: SNHLY, FYNNEI. The CDR3 loop spans 11 amino acids. V lost 2 bases, J lost 5 bases, and 1 base lay in between. The CDR3 spells CASSENNEQFF. CDR3 sequence (DNA): TGTGCCAGCAGTGAAAACAATGAGCAGTTCTTC.

This chain uses TRBV7-2 with TRBJ2-7; 10 bases are a match to TRBD2. Germline lookup yields CDR1 SGHTA and CDR2 FQGNSA. The V segment lost 4 bases and the J segment 5 bases; nucleotides outside the gene matches: 8. The CDR3 is made up of 15 amino acids. CDR3: CASSSRAGGAHEQYF. CDR3 sequence (DNA): TGTGCCAGCAGCTCCAGAGCGGGGGGGGCCCACGAGCAGTACTTC. Full variable domain (missing parts from reference TRBV7-2 and TRBJ2-7): GAGVSQSPSNKVTEKGKDVELRCDPISGHTALYWYRQSLGQGLEFLIYFQGNSAPDKSGLPSDRFSAERTGGSVSTLTIQRTQQEDSAVYLCASSSRAGGAHEQYFGPGTRLTVT.

This clonotype was seen more than once but under ten times. The V call is TRBV25-1, the J call TRBJ2-3; the match to TRBD2 covers 9 bases. The V and J ends lost 2 bases and 1 base, in that order; junction bases with no gene match: 1. CDR3 length: 15 residues. Germline CDR1 reads MGHDK; CDR2 reads SYGVNS. The CDR3 region is CASSEGGGGTDTQYF. CDR3 DNA: TGTGCCAGCAGTGAAGGCGGGGGGGGCACAGATACGCAGTATTTT.

This chain uses TRBV29-1 with TRBJ1-2; D is possibly TRBD1 (6 bases). The V gene lost 7 bases and the J gene lost 6 bases, with 18 bases spanning the gap. Germline-derived CDR1 and CDR2 are SQVTM and ANQGSEA. The CDR3 spans 13 residues. DNA for the CDR3: TGCAGCGCCCTGAGGCAGGGGAAGGATGGCTACACCTTC. It is translated as CSALRQGKDGYTF.

This clonotype was recorded many times. The rearrangement links TRBV18 to TRBJ2-7; TRBD2 matches 7 bases. Germline loops: CDR1 KGHSH, CDR2 LQKENI. V gave up 2 bases and J gave up 2 bases; unmatched junction bases: 0. The CDR3 is made up of 13 amino acids. CDR3 in DNA: TGTGCCAGCTCACCAAGCGGGACCTACGAGCAGTACTTC. It translates to CASSPSGTYEQYF.

The chain links TRBV2 to TRBJ1-1; D unclear. Looked up from germline, CDR1 is SNHLY and CDR2 is FYNNEI. The CDR3 loop spans 13 amino acids. Trimming took 7 bases from V and 0 from J, leaving 9 bases between them. For the CDR3, the DNA is TGTGCCAGCATCAAAGTGCTGAACACTGAAGCTTTCTTT. It specifies CASIKVLNTEAFF.

This clonotype was detected a few times. The V call is TRBV7-8, the J call TRBJ2-7; 7 bases align to TRBD2. The CDR3 consists of 14 residues. Germline V gene lookup returns CDR1 SGHVS and CDR2 FQNEAQ. The ends lost 2 bases at V and 3 bases at J; junction bases unmatched: 4. CDR3 DNA sequence: TGTGCCAGCAGCTTATCGACGGGAGGCTACGAGCAGTACTTC. Translating it yields CASSLSTGGYEQYF.

There are a few counts of this clonotype. This chain joins TRBV10-3 and TRBJ2-7; D is perhaps TRBD1 or TRBD2 (5 bases each). The J call may be incorrect, as the DNA end agrees better with TRBJ2-5. This CDR3 has 14 amino acids. Germline CDR1 reads ENHRY; CDR2 reads SYGVKD. The CDR3 region is CAISERRDAETQYF. As DNA, the CDR3 is TGTGCCATCAGTGAGCGCCGGGACGCGGAGACCCAGTACTTC.

J is TRBJ2-1 and V is TRBV29-1, with 7 bases lining up with TRBD2. The J call may be in error: the DNA end matches TRBJ2-7 better. CDR3 length equals 14 residues. CDR1 SQVTM and CDR2 ANQGSEA come from the germline V gene. The CDR3 DNA reads as TGCAGCGTTGAATCCGGGGGGTCCTACAATGAGCAGTACTTC. The encoded protein is CSVESGGSYNEQYF.

This chain connects TRBV10-1 to TRBJ2-2, with 7 bases that match TRBD1. The CDR3 covers 15 residues. CDR1 WNHNN and CDR2 SYGVQD come from the germline V gene (reference sequence). Trimming cost V 0 bases and J 6 bases; bases outside gene matches: 4. In DNA form, the CDR3 reads TGCGCCAGCAGTGAGTCCCAGACAGGGTCCGGGGAGCTGTTTTTT. It specifies CASSESQTGSGELFF.

This clonotype was detected only a few times. The chain uses TRBV20-1 and TRBJ2-1; D remains ambiguous. The CDR3 runs 16 residues. Germline values: CDR1 DFQATT, CDR2 SNEGSKA (reference sequence). V was trimmed by 5 bases and J by 6 bases, leaving 23 bases between them. CDR3 region: CSALAGEIVLFNEQFF. The CDR3 bases are TGCAGTGCTTTAGCAGGAGAGATAGTTCTTTTCAATGAGCAGTTCTTC.

CDR3 protein: CASSYQPSGGLNTQYF. In nucleotides, the CDR3 is TGTGCCTCTAGCTACCAGCCTAGCGGGGGGCTGAATACGCAGTATTTT. The chain has TRBV2 and TRBJ2-3; 11 nucleotides match TRBD2. The germline V gene encodes CDR1 SNHLY and CDR2 FYNNEI. CDR3 size: 16 residues. Trimming at V came to 11 bases and at J to 7 bases, leaving 17 bases not matched to a gene.

The genes are TRBV6-5 and TRBJ2-1, with D possibly matching TRBD2 (5 bases). Judging by the DNA end, TRBJ2-7 fits better; the J call may be wrong. Germline assignment: CDR1 MNHEY and CDR2 SVGAGI. This CDR3 spans 12 amino acids. CDR3 DNA: TGTGCCAGCACTAGCTCCTACAATGAGCAGTACTTC. This translates into CASTSSYNEQYF.

This clonotype appeared a few times. The chain employs TRBV9 and TRBJ2-7, with 9 bases lining up with TRBD1. Germline loops: CDR1 SGDLS, CDR2 YYNGEE. CDR3 size: 14 residues. V shed 4 bases and J 5 bases; nucleotides not matched to a gene: 7. The CDR3 DNA is TGTGCCAGCAGCCCTCCCGGGGACAGGGACGAGCAGTACTTC. Protein product: CASSPPGDRDEQYF.

The V gene is TRBV7-2, the J gene TRBJ2-5, with D perhaps matching TRBD1 (6 bases). Trimming left V 1 base short and J 13 bases short, with 13 bases between. This CDR3 spans 12 amino acids. Germline assignment: CDR1 SGHTA and CDR2 FQGNSA. The CDR3, as DNA: TGTGCCAGCAGCTTAGAGGTGGGGGCCGTGTACTTC. It translates to CASSLEVGAVYF. Supplemented by reference TRBV7-2 and TRBJ2-5, the full variable domain reads GAGVSQSPSNKVTEKGKDVELRCDPISGHTALYWYRQSLGQGLEFLIYFQGNSAPDKSGLPSDRFSAERTGGSVSTLTIQRTQQEDSAVYLCASSLEVGAVYFGPGTRLLVL.

This chain uses TRBV9 with TRBJ1-2; a possible D gene is TRBD1 (6 bases). Trimming took 1 base from V and 0 from J, leaving 16 bases between them. The CDR3 has 17 residues. Germline CDR1 SGDLS, CDR2 YYNGEE. CDR3 sequence: CASSVSGRTETNYGYTF. In DNA form, the CDR3 reads TGTGCCAGCAGCGTATCAGGACGGACAGAGACTAACTATGGCTACACCTTC. The full variable domain, its missing parts supplied by reference TRBV9 and TRBJ1-2, is DSGVTQTPKHLITATGQRVTLRCSPRSGDLSVYWYQQSLDQGLQFLIQYYNGEERAKGNILERFSAQQFPDLHSELNLSSLELGDSALYFCASSVSGRTETNYGYTFGSGTRLTVV.

This chain links TRBV12-3 or TRBV12-4 with TRBJ1-5; D is uncertain. Between the trimmed V and J ends, which lost 1 base and 8 bases, there was a span of 9 bases. The CDR3 contains 13 residues. CDR3 bases: TGTGCCAGCAGTTTAGACTGGAGGGAGCCCCAGCATTTT. It specifies CASSLDWREPQHF.

V is TRBV27 and J is TRBJ1-2; 7 nucleotides match TRBD1. The CDR3 totals 17 residues. The ends lost 0 bases at V and 1 base at J; junction bases unmatched: 8. Germline V gives CDR1 MNHEY, CDR2 SMNVEV (reference sequence). This CDR3 is CASSLSEWDSHNYGYTF. In DNA, the CDR3 is TGTGCCAGCAGTTTATCCGAGTGGGACAGCCATAACTATGGCTACACCTTC.